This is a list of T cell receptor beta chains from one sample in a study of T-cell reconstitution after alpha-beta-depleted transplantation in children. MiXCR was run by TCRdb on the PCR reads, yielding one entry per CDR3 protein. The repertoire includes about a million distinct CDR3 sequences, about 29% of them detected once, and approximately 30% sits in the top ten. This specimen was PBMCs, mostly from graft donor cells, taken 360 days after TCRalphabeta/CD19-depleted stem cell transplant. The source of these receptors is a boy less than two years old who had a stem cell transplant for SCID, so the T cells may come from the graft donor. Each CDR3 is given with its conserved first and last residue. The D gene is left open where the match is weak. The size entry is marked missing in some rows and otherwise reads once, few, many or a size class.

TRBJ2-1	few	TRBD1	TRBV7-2	TGTGCCAGCAGCTTCCAGGGGGCGGACAATGAGCAGTTCTTC	CASSFQGADNEQFF
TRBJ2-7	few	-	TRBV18	TGTGCCAGCTCACCGGCTCGGGGGAGGGACATGGTAATCGGAACCTACGAGCAGTACTTC	CASSPARGRDMVIGTYEQYF
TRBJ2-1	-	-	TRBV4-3	TGCGCCAGCAGCCGCCTGGGCTTGCAGTTCTTC	CASSRLGLQFF
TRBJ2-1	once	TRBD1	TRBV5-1	TGCGCCAGCGGGGCCCCCAGGGGGCCATACAATGAGCAGTTCTTC	CASGAPRGPYNEQFF
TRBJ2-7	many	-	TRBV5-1	TGCGCCAGCAGCTTCCAGGGCTACGAGCAGTACTTC	CASSFQGYEQYF
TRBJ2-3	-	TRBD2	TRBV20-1	TGCAGTGCGAGTGGGGAGCGGGGGGTCCCGGATACGCAGTATTTT	CSASGERGVPDTQYF
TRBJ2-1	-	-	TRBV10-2	TGCGCCAGCAGCTACTCTTTAAGGACTCTAGACAATGAGCAGTTCTTC	CASSYSLRTLDNEQFF
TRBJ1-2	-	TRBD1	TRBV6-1	TGTGCCAGCAGTGGGGGACAGGCCGGGTTGAATGGCTACACCTTC	CASSGGQAGLNGYTF
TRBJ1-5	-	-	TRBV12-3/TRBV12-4	TGTGCCAGCAGTTTTATTCAGGGTCTGCATCAGCCCCAGCATTTT	CASSFIQGLHQPQHF
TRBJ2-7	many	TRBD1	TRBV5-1	TGCGCCAGCAGCTTGGCAGGACAGGGGTACGAGCAGTACTTC	CASSLAGQGYEQYF
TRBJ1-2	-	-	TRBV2	TGTGCCAGCAGTGATCGGGCAGGCGCATTCTATGGCTACACCTTC	CASSDRAGAFYGYTF
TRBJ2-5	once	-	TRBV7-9	TGTGCCAGCAGCTCCCCGGGACATAGGGAGACCCAGTACTTC	CASSSPGHRETQYF
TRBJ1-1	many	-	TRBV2	TGTGCCAGCAAGACAGGCGTAAGAAACACTGAAGCTTTCTTT	CASKTGVRNTEAFF
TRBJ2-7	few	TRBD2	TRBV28	TGTGCCAGCAGGGCCGGGACTACCGGGAACGAGCAGTACTTC	CASRAGTTGNEQYF
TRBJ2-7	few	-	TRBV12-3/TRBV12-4	TGTGCCAGCAGCTTCGGCGGACATCCTAAAGGGCAGTACTTC	CASSFGGHPKGQYF
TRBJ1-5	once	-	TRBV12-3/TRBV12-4	TGTGCCAGCAGTTTATACGGGGCCAACAATCAGCCCCAGCATTTT	CASSLYGANNQPQHF
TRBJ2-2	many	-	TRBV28	TGTGCCAGCAGTTGGGACACCGGGGAGCTGTTTTTT	CASSWDTGELFF
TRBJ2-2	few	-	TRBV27	TGTGCCAGCAGTTTGGGACTTCTCACCGGGGAGCTGTTTTTT	CASSLGLLTGELFF
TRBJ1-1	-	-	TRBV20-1	TGCAGTGCTACGCGTAGGGCGAAGGGCGCTGAAGCTTTCTTT	CSATRRAKGAEAFF
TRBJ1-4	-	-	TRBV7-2	TGTGCCAGCAGCCTCCCGGGGGGGCGCACTGAAAAACTGTTTTTT	CASSLPGGRTEKLFF
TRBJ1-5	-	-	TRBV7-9	TGTGCCAGCAGCTTAGCCTGGAATCAGCCCCAGCATTTT	CASSLAWNQPQHF
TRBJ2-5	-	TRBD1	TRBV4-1	TGTGCCAGCTCCCGCGGACAGGGGGCAGGAGAGACCCAGTACTTC	CASSRGQGAGETQYF
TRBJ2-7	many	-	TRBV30	TGTGCCTGGAGTGGTGGGGGAGCCTACGAGCAGTACTTC	CAWSGGGAYEQYF
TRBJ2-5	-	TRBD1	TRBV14	TGTGCCAGCAGCCAACACAGGGGGCGCAAAGAGACCCAGTACTTC	CASSQHRGRKETQYF
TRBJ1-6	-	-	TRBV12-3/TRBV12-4	TGTGCCAGCAGTTTTTCCGGTTCACCCCTCCACTTT	CASSFSGSPLHF
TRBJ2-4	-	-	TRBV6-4	TGTGCCAGCAGTGAGGGGGGTTCGAACATTCAGTACTTC	CASSEGGSNIQYF
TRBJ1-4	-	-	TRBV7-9	TGTGCCAGCAGCTTAGCAGGACAGCCTAATGAAAAACTGTTTTTT	CASSLAGQPNEKLFF
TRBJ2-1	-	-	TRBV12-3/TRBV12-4	TGTGCCAGCGGGGGCAAGAACGGTCTAGGTGAGCAGTTCTTC	CASGGKNGLGEQFF
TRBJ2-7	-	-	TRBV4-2	TGTGCCAGGGGCCCCGGGCTCCAATGCTCCTACGAGCAGTACTTC	CARGPGLQCSYEQYF
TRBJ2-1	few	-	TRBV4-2	TGTGCCAGCAGCCCCAGAGCAGGATTCTCCTACAATGAGCAGTTCTTC	CASSPRAGFSYNEQFF
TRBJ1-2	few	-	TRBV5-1	TGCGCCAGCAGCTTGGGGGCCATAGTGGACTATGGCTACACCTTC	CASSLGAIVDYGYTF
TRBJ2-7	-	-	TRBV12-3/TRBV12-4	TGTGCCAGCAGTTTAGCGGGTGAAGGAGAGGTTGGGCACGAGCAGTACTTC	CASSLAGEGEVGHEQYF
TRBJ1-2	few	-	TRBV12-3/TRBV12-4	TGTGCCAGCAGTTTAGCCGGGTGGGGCTACACCTTC	CASSLAGWGYTF
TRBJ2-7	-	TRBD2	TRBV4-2	TGTGCCAGCAGCCAAGAGGCTAGCGGGGGGCCCGAGCAGTACTTC	CASSQEASGGPEQYF
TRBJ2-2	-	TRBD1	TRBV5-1	TGTGCCAGCAGCTTGGGGACAGGGTATACCGGGGAGCTGTTTTTT	CASSLGTGYTGELFF
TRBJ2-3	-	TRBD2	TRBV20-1	TGCAGTGCTAGGACTAGCGGGGCCCCCACAGATACGCAGTATTTT	CSARTSGAPTDTQYF
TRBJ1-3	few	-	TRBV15	TGTGCCACCAGCAGCGGGATAGGGGGAAACACCATATATTTT	CATSSGIGGNTIYF
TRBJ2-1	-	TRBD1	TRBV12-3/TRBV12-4	TGTGCCAGCAGGACTCAAGGGACAGGGGAGAATGAGCAGTTCTTC	CASRTQGTGENEQFF
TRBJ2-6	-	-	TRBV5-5	TGTGCCAGCAGCTTTGCAGGCTCTGGGGCCAACGTCCTGACTTTC	CASSFAGSGANVLTF
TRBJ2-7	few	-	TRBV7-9	TGTGCCAGCACCGTCACGGGGGACTACGAGCAGTACTTC	CASTVTGDYEQYF
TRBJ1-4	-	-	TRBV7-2	TGTGCCAGCAGCTTCAGCCCGGAATCGGTCTCCGGAAAACTGTTTTTT	CASSFSPESVSGKLFF
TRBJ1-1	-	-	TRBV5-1	TGCGCCAGCAGCTTGGCAGATTACATGAACACTGAAGCTTTCTTT	CASSLADYMNTEAFF
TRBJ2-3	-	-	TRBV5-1	TGCGCCAGCAGCTTGGCCCAGCAGGATGATCGAGATACGCAGTATTTT	CASSLAQQDDRDTQYF
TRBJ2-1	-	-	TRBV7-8	TGTGCCAGCAGCCTGACACAACAGGGTATCGATGAGCAGTTCTTC	CASSLTQQGIDEQFF
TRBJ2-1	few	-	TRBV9	TGTGCCAGCAGCTCCCCCCAGGGAATAAGGAATGAGCAGTTCTTC	CASSSPQGIRNEQFF
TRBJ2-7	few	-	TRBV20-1	TGCAGTGGGCAGGGTAGCCCTTACGAGCAGTACTTC	CSGQGSPYEQYF
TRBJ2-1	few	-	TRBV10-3	TGTGCCACCGGGGTTTTCAATGAGCAGTTCTTC	CATGVFNEQFF
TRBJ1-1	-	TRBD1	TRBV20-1	TGCAGTGCTCTGGACAGGTTGACTGAAGCTTTCTTT	CSALDRLTEAFF